The rows below give T cell receptor beta chains drawn from one sample of a study of blood T cell dynamics during melanoma immunotherapy. Sequencing used immunoSEQ multiplex PCR; TCRdb keeps in-frame clones, though not all of them. The table includes about 8,600 clones, over 75% detected once. The starting material was blood, obtained from a patient treated with checkpoint blockade. Every receptor here comes from a human donor with melanoma. Both conserved end residues are part of each CDR3. A D gene is named only where the DNA matches it firmly. Size values are once, few and many counts, or a class for expanded clones, and some rows have none.

>.|TRBV19|TRBJ1-2|.
CASSIQDSAGYTF
TGTGCCAGTAGTATACAGGACAGCGCCGGCTACACCTTC
>TRBD2|TRBV6-6|TRBJ2-1|.
CASSSRGDSYNEQFF
TGTGCCAGCAGTTCTCGGGGGGACTCCTACAATGAGCAGTTCTTC
>.|TRBV7-9|TRBJ1-1|.
CASSSLTGSSPEAFF
TGTGCCAGCAGCTCCCTCACAGGGTCGAGCCCTGAAGCTTTCTTT
>TRBD1|TRBV5-4|TRBJ2-3|.
CASSADRGRSDTQYF
TGTGCCAGCAGCGCAGACAGGGGGCGTTCAGATACGCAGTATTTT
>.|TRBV19|TRBJ2-2|few
CGTRNTGELFF
TGCGGGACACGTAACACCGGGGAGCTGTTTTTT
>TRBD1|TRBV29-1|TRBJ1-5|few
CSARQGEQPQHF
TGCAGCGCTCGACAGGGAGAACAGCCCCAGCATTTT
>.|TRBV9|TRBJ1-3|.
CASSVGAHGAGNTIYF
TGTGCCAGCAGCGTAGGTGCTCACGGTGCTGGAAACACCATATATTTT
>TRBD2|TRBV7-2|TRBJ2-5|.
CASSLEWTSQETQYF
TGTGCCAGCAGCTTAGAGTGGACTAGTCAAGAGACCCAGTACTTC
>TRBD1|TRBV7-9|TRBJ2-7|few
CASSRDRGRQYF
TGTGCCAGCAGCCGGGACAGGGGGCGGCAGTACTTC
>TRBD1|TRBV7-2|TRBJ1-6|.
CASSERGGQNNSPLHF
TGTGCCAGCAGCGAAAGGGGGGGACAGAATAATTCACCCCTCCACTTT
>.|TRBV7-8|TRBJ2-7|.
CASSSPWAQEGLNYEQYF
TGTGCCAGCAGCTCCCCTTGGGCGCAGGAGGGTCTTAACTACGAGCAGTACTTC
>TRBD2|TRBV11-2|TRBJ2-5|.
CASSFRGASGGASWETQYF
TGTGCCAGCAGCTTCCGCGGGGCTAGCGGGGGGGCGAGCTGGGAGACCCAGTACTTC
>.|TRBV5-1|TRBJ1-6|.
CASSMDDGSTSPLHF
TGCGCCAGCAGCATGGACGATGGATCTACTTCACCCCTCCACTTT
>.|TRBV6-5|TRBJ2-7|.
CASSYSRGVVDEQYF
TGTGCCAGCAGTTACTCAAGGGGCGTTGTAGACGAGCAGTACTTC
>.|TRBV2|TRBJ2-1|.
CASALGYNEQFF
TGTGCCAGCGCCCTCGGATACAATGAGCAGTTCTTC
>.|TRBV14|TRBJ2-3|.
CASSPGNTDTQYF
TGTGCCAGCAGCCCAGGCAACACAGATACGCAGTATTTT
>.|TRBV28|TRBJ1-4|once
CASRGGVSGLFF
TGTGCCAGCCGGGGAGGGGTATCAGGACTGTTTTTT
>.|TRBV11-2|TRBJ2-3|.
CASSSSGASTDTQYF
TGTGCCAGCAGCTCATCAGGGGCTAGCACAGATACGCAGTATTTT
>TRBD1|TRBV5-6|TRBJ1-2|.
CASSFRRILATGGAYGYTF
TGTGCCAGCAGCTTCCGGAGAATCCTCGCGACAGGGGGAGCTTATGGCTACACCTTC
>.|TRBV6-5|TRBJ2-4|.
CASSYSSGHIQYF
TGTGCCAGCAGTTACTCCAGTGGTCACATTCAGTACTTC
>.|TRBV7-2|TRBJ1-5|few
CASSPWVGDSNQPQHF
TGTGCCAGCAGCCCTTGGGTGGGGGATAGCAATCAGCCCCAGCATTTT
>.|TRBV7-8|TRBJ1-5|.
CASSLGGAHQPQHF
TGTGCCAGCAGCTTAGGGGGGGCTCATCAGCCCCAGCATTTT
>.|TRBV6-5|TRBJ2-7|once
CASSYGPRSYEQYF
TGTGCCAGCAGTTACGGACCGCGCTCCTACGAGCAGTACTTC
>.|TRBV28|TRBJ1-5|.
CASSRLQGNSNQPQHF
TGTGCCAGCAGTCGCCTTCAGGGGAATAGCAATCAGCCCCAGCATTTT
>.|TRBV19|TRBJ1-1|.
CASSITAETGRAFF
TGTGCCAGTAGTATCACGGCCGAAACGGGGAGAGCTTTCTTT
>TRBD1|TRBV6-5|TRBJ2-7|.
CASSWTTGSHEQYF
TGTGCCAGCAGTTGGACGACAGGGTCCCACGAGCAGTACTTC
>.|TRBV4-3|TRBJ2-2|.
CASSRRLGQLVNTGELFF
TGCGCCAGCAGCCGCCGCCTTGGCCAGTTGGTAAACACCGGGGAGCTGTTTTTT
>.|TRBV4-1|TRBJ2-1|.
CASSHPLGSEQFF
TGCGCCAGCAGCCACCCCCTCGGTAGTGAGCAGTTCTTC
>.|TRBV10-1|TRBJ1-3|.
CASRLPFSGNTIYF
TGCGCCAGCAGGCTACCATTCTCTGGAAACACCATATATTTT
>TRBD1|TRBV30|TRBJ2-7|.
CAWRGTGGYEQYF
TGTGCCTGGAGGGGGACAGGGGGCTACGAGCAGTACTTC
>.|TRBV11-2|TRBJ1-1|.
CASRSNRNTEAFF
TGTGCCAGCAGATCCAACAGGAACACTGAAGCTTTCTTT
>TRBD1|TRBV30|TRBJ1-5|.
CAWNRGTANSNQPQHF
TGTGCCTGGAACCGAGGGACAGCGAATAGCAATCAGCCCCAGCATTTT
>.|TRBV9|TRBJ2-7|.
CASSQGSEQYF
TGTGCCAGCAGCCAGGGTAGCGAGCAGTACTTC
>.|TRBV9|TRBJ2-5|.
CASSVAGGQKETQYF
TGTGCCAGCAGCGTAGCGGGGGGACAGAAAGAGACCCAGTACTTC
>TRBD1|TRBV4-1|TRBJ1-1|.
CASSRGDSGAFF
TGCGCCAGCAGCCGAGGGGACAGTGGCGCTTTCTTT
>.|TRBV19|TRBJ1-3|few
CASRPGGASGNTIYF
TGTGCCAGTAGACCGGGGGGCGCGTCTGGAAACACCATATATTTT
>TRBD2|TRBV7-2|TRBJ2-7|.
CASSPETSGGPSYEQYF
TGTGCCAGCAGCCCTGAGACTAGCGGGGGGCCTAGCTACGAGCAGTACTTC
>.|TRBV5-5|TRBJ1-1|.
CASSGALRRNRAFF
TGTGCCAGCAGCGGGGCACTTCGCAGGAACAGGGCTTTCTTT
>.|TRBV5-6|TRBJ2-4|.
CASSLAQENIQYF
TGTGCCAGCAGCTTGGCGCAGGAAAACATTCAGTACTTC
>.|TRBV5-1|TRBJ2-1|.
CASSLITSGTFSVNEQFF
TGCGCCAGCAGCTTGATCACCTCCGGGACCTTTTCGGTCAATGAGCAGTTCTTC
>TRBD1|TRBV7-2|TRBJ1-2|.
CASSLPTGGTYGYTF
TGTGCCAGCAGCTTACCCACAGGGGGGACCTATGGCTACACCTTC
>.|TRBV18|TRBJ2-2|once
CASSPGLPSNTGELFF
TGTGCCAGCTCCCCCGGGCTCCCCTCGAACACCGGGGAGCTGTTTTTT
>TRBD1|TRBV5-1|TRBJ2-3|.
CASSSGQGSGGDTQYF
TGCGCCAGCAGCTCAGGACAGGGTTCGGGTGGAGATACGCAGTATTTT
>.|TRBV4-3|TRBJ2-6|.
CASSQEGSLLGANVLTF
TGCGCCAGCAGCCAAGAAGGAAGCCTCTTAGGGGCCAACGTCCTGACTTTC
>.|TRBV7-3|TRBJ2-1|.
CASSFAAYNEQFF
TGTGCCAGCAGCTTTGCAGCTTACAATGAGCAGTTCTTC
>TRBD1|TRBV6-5|TRBJ1-2|once
CASSYSILTGGDGYTF
TGTGCCAGCAGTTACTCGATCTTGACAGGGGGCGATGGCTACACCTTC